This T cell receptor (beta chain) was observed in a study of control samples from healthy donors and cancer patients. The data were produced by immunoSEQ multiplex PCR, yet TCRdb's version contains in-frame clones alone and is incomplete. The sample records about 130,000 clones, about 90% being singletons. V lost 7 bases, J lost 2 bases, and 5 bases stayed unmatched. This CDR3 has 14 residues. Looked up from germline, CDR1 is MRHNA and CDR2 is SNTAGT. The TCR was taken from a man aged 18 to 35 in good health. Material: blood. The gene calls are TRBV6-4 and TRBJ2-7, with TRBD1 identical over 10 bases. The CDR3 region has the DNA TGTGCCAGCAAACCGGGACAGGGGCCCTACGAGCAGTACTTC. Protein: CASKPGQGPYEQYF.